Presented here are 17 T cell receptor beta chains from one specimen sequenced in a study of shared clonotypes between healthy human individuals. The naive CD8 population came from CD45RO-negative cells selected for CCR7, without terminally differentiated effector memory CD45RA+ cells. Sequencing was performed with immunoSEQ multiplex PCR; in TCRdb, only in-frame clones are kept and a portion is missing. This table has millions of clones, about 93% appearing once. The sample was naive CD8+ T cells from PBMCs. The receptors stem from a man between 18 and 29 years old in good health. Some clones in this sample may be carry-over from other donors' samples.

This clone has a single count. The chain employs TRBV7-8 and TRBJ2-7, with 7 bases lining up with TRBD2. The V and J ends lost 5 bases and 11 bases, in that order; junction bases with no gene match: 12. Germline CDR1 is SGHVS and CDR2 is FQNEAQ. The CDR3 is made up of 13 amino acids. The CDR3 nucleotides are TGTGCCAGCAGCCCCCTAGCGGACTACGGGGAGTACTTC. As protein: CASSPLADYGEYF.

The chain combines TRBV4-2 with TRBJ2-3; 12 nucleotides match TRBD2. Trimming removed 2 bases from V and 2 bases from J; junction bases left unmatched: 8. Looked up from germline, CDR1 is LGHNA and CDR2 is YNFKEQ. This CDR3 has 18 amino acids. CDR3 region: CASSQNLRTSGITDTQYF. The CDR3 DNA is TGTGCCAGCAGCCAAAACCTTCGGACTAGCGGGATCACAGATACGCAGTATTTT.

Worth noting for this clone: This CDR3 is also generated by other DNA sequences in the sample. This chain joins TRBV13 and TRBJ2-6, with a tentative D call TRBD2 (6 bases). This CDR3 contains 15 residues. Trimming removed 5 bases from V and 2 bases from J, with 10 bases in between. From germline, CDR1 is PRHDT and CDR2 FYEKMQ (reference sequence). CDR3: CASSPTGAGANVLTF. For the CDR3, the DNA is TGTGCCAGCAGCCCCACGGGGGCTGGGGCCAACGTCCTGACTTTC.

This clone was observed a handful of times. The J gene is TRBJ2-7, the V gene TRBV6-1; 12 bases align to TRBD2. This CDR3 has 18 amino acids. Germline assignment: CDR1 MNHNS and CDR2 SASEGT. V was clipped by 2 bases and J by 0 bases; unmatched bases: 8. CDR3 protein: CASSERPATSGSSYEQYF. Written as DNA, the CDR3 is TGTGCCAGCAGTGAACGCCCCGCGACTAGCGGGAGCTCCTACGAGCAGTACTTC.

This chain links TRBV27 with TRBJ2-7; possible D gene TRBD1, 6 bases. CDR1 MNHEY and CDR2 SMNVEV come from the germline V gene (reference sequence). The CDR3 sequence is 16 residues long. Trimming cost V 2 bases and J 5 bases, with 19 bases left between them. CDR3 nucleotide sequence: TGTGCCAGCAGTTTAGTCAGTATTGGGGGCTGGAACGAGCAGTACTTC. Its translation is CASSLVSIGGWNEQYF.

The V call is TRBV29-1, the J call TRBJ2-7; perhaps D is TRBD1 or TRBD2 (5 bases each). Germline V gene sequence: CDR1 SQVTM, CDR2 ANQGSEA. Deletions cut 4 bases from V and 0 bases from J, with 13 bases between. This CDR3 is 14 amino acids long. The CDR3 DNA follows: TGCAGCGTTGTACGAGGGGAAAGCTCCTACGAGCAGTACTTC. This codes for CSVVRGESSYEQYF.

The gene calls are TRBV15 and TRBJ2-7; D remains ambiguous. The CDR3 contains 13 residues. Trimming cost V 6 bases and J 2 bases, with 11 bases left between them. The V gene's germline CDR1 is LNHNV and CDR2 YYDKDF (reference sequence). This CDR3 reads CATSGPETYEQYF. The CDR3 coding sequence is TGTGCCACCAGTGGTCCAGAGACCTACGAGCAGTACTTC. The whole variable domain, filled in from reference TRBV15 and TRBJ2-7, reads DAMVIQNPRYQVTQFGKPVTLSCSQTLNHNVMYWYQQKSSQAPKLLFHYYDKDFNNEADTPDNFQSRRPNTSFCFLDIRSPGLGDTAMYLCATSGPETYEQYFGPGTRLTVT.

This sequence joins TRBV7-9 and TRBJ2-5; D is unclear. Trimming removed 6 bases from V and 2 bases from J, with 13 bases in between. Germline lookup yields CDR1 SEHNR and CDR2 FQNEAQ (reference sequence). The CDR3 has 14 amino acids. The CDR3, as DNA: TGTGCCAGCAGGTCAACAGTGATACAAGAGACCCAGTACTTC. Translation: CASRSTVIQETQYF. The full variable domain, in which reference TRBV7-9 and TRBJ2-5 provide the parts outside the CDR3, is DTGVSQNPRHKITKRGQNVTFRCDPISEHNRLYWYRQTLGQGPEFLTYFQNEAQLEKSRLLSDRFSAERPKGSFSTLEIQRTEQGDSAMYLCASRSTVIQETQYFGPGTRLLVL.

The chain links TRBV7-6 to TRBJ2-7; D call uncertain. Germline V lookup: CDR1 SGHVS, CDR2 FNYEAQ. This CDR3 has 16 amino acids. Between the trimmed V and J ends, which lost 5 bases and 6 bases, there was a span of 23 bases. Here the CDR3 DNA reads TGTGCCAGCAGCCCGTACGGCGGTCTTCAGGCAAGCGAGCAGTACTTC. This gives the protein CASSPYGGLQASEQYF. The variable domain in full, with the rest retrieved from reference TRBV7-6 and TRBJ2-7, is GAGVSQSPRYKVTKRGQDVALRCDPISGHVSLYWYRQALGQGPEFLTYFNYEAQQDKSGLPNDRFSAERPEGSISTLTIQRTEQRDSAMYRCASSPYGGLQASEQYFGPGTRLTVT.

This chain connects TRBV6-5 to TRBJ2-7; D is ambiguous. From germline, CDR1 is MNHEY and CDR2 SVGAGI. The CDR3 sequence is 15 residues long. V was trimmed by 0 bases and J by 0 bases, leaving 9 bases between them. CDR3 nucleotides: TGTGCCAGCAGTTACTCGGCGACACGCTCCTACGAGCAGTACTTC. It is translated as CASSYSATRSYEQYF.

V and J are TRBV6-1 and TRBJ1-5; D is unresolved. The CDR3 spans 14 residues. The germline V gene encodes CDR1 MNHNS and CDR2 SASEGT. The ends were cut back, 7 bases at V and 7 bases at J, with 17 bases in the middle. CDR3 region: CASTQNEGGQPQHF. The DNA of the CDR3 is TGTGCCAGCACCCAAAACGAGGGAGGACAGCCCCAGCATTTT.

The V call is TRBV5-8, the J call TRBJ2-7, with TRBD2 as a possible D gene (6 bases). The ends were cut back, 6 bases at V and 0 bases at J, with 16 bases in the middle. Germline-derived CDR1 and CDR2 are SGHTS and YDEGEE. The CDR3 has 15 amino acids. The CDR3 coding sequence is TGTGCCAGCAACCCGGGACTTCTGCCCTCCTACGAGCAGTACTTC. Residues: CASNPGLLPSYEQYF.

Worth noting for this clone: Other DNA sequences in this specimen translate into the identical CDR3. This chain uses TRBV29-1 with TRBJ2-7; D is possibly TRBD2 (5 bases). Deletions cut 4 bases from V and 0 bases from J, with 10 bases between. The length of the CDR3 is 13 residues. Germline V CDR1 and CDR2: SQVTM, ANQGSEA. The CDR3 sequence: CSVGPGSSYEQYF. CDR3 DNA: TGCAGCGTTGGCCCGGGGAGCTCCTACGAGCAGTACTTC.

Of note for this clone: It may be a read error: a sequence one base away is much more abundant. This chain connects TRBV7-2 to TRBJ2-7; D is undetermined. Trimming left V 2 bases short and J 0 bases short, with 8 bases between. Germline V gene lookup returns CDR1 SGHTA and CDR2 FQGNSA. The CDR3 consists of 14 residues. Written as DNA, the CDR3 is TGTGCCAGCAGCTTATTTCCAGGCTCCTACGAGCAGTACTTC. Translation: CASSLFPGSYEQYF.

This clone was detected a few times. The chain links TRBV19 to TRBJ1-1; D call uncertain. The germline CDR1 and CDR2 sequences are LNHDA and SQIVND (reference sequence). The CDR3 is 13 residues long. The V and J ends lost 8 bases and 0 bases respectively, with 10 bases between them. CDR3 coding DNA: TGTGCCAGTCGATGGGCTCTGAACACTGAAGCTTTCTTT. Its protein product is CASRWALNTEAFF.

This clone came up a few times. The chain carries TRBV6-6 and TRBJ1-2; 10 positions agree with TRBD1. The J segment lost 7 bases and the V segment lost 10 bases, leaving 6 bases of the junction unmatched. CDR3 length: 12 amino acids. The V gene's germline CDR1 is MNHNY and CDR2 SVGAGI (reference sequence). This chain's CDR3 is CATPDRGLGYTF. The CDR3 coding sequence is TGTGCCACCCCAGACAGGGGGCTTGGCTACACCTTC.

The V gene is TRBV5-4, the J gene TRBJ2-4; either TRBD1 or TRBD2 may fit D (5 bases each). CDR3 length: 14 residues. V lost 3 bases, J lost 1 base, and 8 bases lay in between. Germline V gene sequence: CDR1 SGHNT, CDR2 YYREEE (reference sequence). CDR3 residues: CASSSRDAKNIQYF. For the CDR3, the DNA is TGTGCCAGCAGCTCCCGGGACGCCAAAAACATTCAGTACTTC.